What follows are 7 T cell receptor beta chains derived from one specimen sequenced in a study of OX40 agonist ivuxolimab in advanced cancers. Libraries were made using the immunoSEQ multiplex PCR assay. TCRdb provides this immuneACCESS table in a form limited to in-frame rearrangements. Some clones are lacking; in checked studies, under half of them reflect an unresolved V gene, and why the rest are absent is not known. The sample table shows around 100,000 clones, and approximately 93% are seen once. 0.26% of the sample is held by the ten biggest clonotypes. The sample in question was CD4+ or CD8+ T cells sorted from blood, obtained in a trial of the OX40 agonist ivuxolimab. The receptors originated from an adult with an advanced solid tumor such as melanoma, head and neck, liver or kidney cancer.

The chain links TRBV18 to TRBJ2-2, with D uncertain. The CDR3 has 14 amino acids. The ends were cut back, 1 base at V and 5 bases at J, with 8 bases in the middle. In germline, CDR1 is KGHSH, CDR2 LQKENI. The CDR3, as DNA: TGTGCCAGCTCACCACGGCGAAGGACCGGGGAGCTGTTTTTT. This sequence encodes CASSPRRRTGELFF.

This rearrangement joins TRBV11-2 to TRBJ2-3, with D uncertain. In germline, CDR1 is SGHAT, CDR2 FQNNGV. Trimming cost V 3 bases and J 0 bases, with 10 bases left between them. There are 15 residues in the CDR3. The DNA for the CDR3 is TGTGCCAGCAGCTTTGTAACGGGCAGCACAGATACGCAGTATTTT. This translates into CASSFVTGSTDTQYF. Full variable domain (missing parts from reference TRBV11-2 and TRBJ2-3): EAGVAQSPRYKIIEKRQSVAFWCNPISGHATLYWYQQILGQGPKLLIQFQNNGVVDDSQLPKDRFSAERLKGVDSTLKIQPAKLEDSAVYLCASSFVTGSTDTQYFGPGTRLTVL.

This clone was detected once. The J gene is TRBJ2-1, the V gene TRBV6-1; D is possibly TRBD1 (7 bases). The CDR3 contains 13 residues. V lost 4 bases, J lost 6 bases, and 10 bases lay in between. Germline CDR1 and CDR2: MNHNS and SASEGT. The chain's CDR3 is CASSGQGGNEQFF. The CDR3 DNA is TGTGCCAGCAGTGGACAGGGAGGCAATGAGCAGTTCTTC.

The V gene is TRBV4-2, the J gene TRBJ1-4, with no clear D. V was clipped by 1 base and J by 8 bases, with 14 bases between them. This CDR3 has 15 residues. CDR1 is LGHNA and CDR2 is YNFKEQ in the germline V gene. In DNA form, the CDR3 reads TGTGCCAGCAGCCAAGCGGGAAGGAAAGACGAAAAACTGTTTTTT. The encoded protein is CASSQAGRKDEKLFF.

The chain employs TRBV11-3 and TRBJ2-3, with TRBD1 matching 7 bases. CDR1 and CDR2 (germline): SGHNT, YENEEA. J gave up 7 bases and V 5 bases, and 6 bases lay outside the gene matches. This CDR3 has 13 amino acids. Written as DNA, the CDR3 is TGTGCCAGCAGCATCCGACAGGGTTATACGCAGTATTTT. Translation gives CASSIRQGYTQYF.

There are a few counts of this clone. The chain carries TRBV21-1 and TRBJ1-5; the listed D gene, TRBD1, was not tested against the DNA. TRBV21-1 is a recognized pseudogene. There are 15 residues in the CDR3. CDR3 bases: TGTGCCAGCAGCAAAGGTCGTCAGGGCAATCAGCCCCAGCATTTT. It codes for CASSKGRQGNQPQHF.

The chain is built from TRBV6-5 and TRBJ2-3; D possibly matches TRBD1 or TRBD2 (5 bases each). V was shortened by 0 bases and J by 3 bases, with 10 bases between the two germline ends. This CDR3 region has 15 residues. Germline V gene data show CDR1 as MNHEY and CDR2 as SVGAGI. The CDR3 here is CASSYSTGRTDTQYF. CDR3 nucleotides: TGTGCCAGCAGTTACTCAACGGGGCGGACAGATACGCAGTATTTT.